This record looks at one T cell receptor (beta chain) sequence and its context. The table lists this clonotype with many counts. This clone's antigen is unknown. No much larger clone is present one base from it, and per-base qualities are unavailable. To prepare the library, PCR was applied. Sequenced using an Illumina HiSeq 2500. To normalize quantification of the TCRbeta repertoire, the TCR libraries were built with molecular barcoding that relied on unique molecular identifiers. In TCRdb, the public reads were trimmed at Q25 with fastp and aligned with MiXCR, with productive beta chains retained. Rows with a matching CDR3 protein are joined into one entry that keeps the most common DNA and genes. This sample holds about half a million distinct CDR3 sequences; around an eighth were observed only once. The top ten clonotypes cover about 6% of the sample. The sample is drawn from a study of T-cell reconstitution after alpha-beta-depleted transplantation in children listed by TCRdb under 2016. As for the study more broadly: Using TCR repertoire profiling, the study quantitatively followed how T-cell immune reconstitution unfolded in children after TCRalphabeta/CD19-depleted allogeneic hematopoietic cell transplantation.

CDR1 SGHAT and CDR2 FQNNGV were looked up in the germline V gene. Reading from cysteine to phenylalanine, the CDR3 counts 18 amino acids. Just CDR3 DNA is preserved here, 54 bases in frame from base 1. Trimming takes 1 base from V and 0 bases from J, and the germline ends sit 17 bases apart. The source was PBMCs from the stem cell graft donor, collected from the stem cell graft. The origin of this receptor is a human donor who donated a stem cell graft to a child with combined immunodeficiency. Recombination connected TRBV11-2 to TRBJ2-3; a confident D gene designation cannot be given. The DNA sequence follows: TGTGCCAGCAGCTTAGTTGTCATGGACGGTACTAGCACAGATACGCAGTATTTT. Its translation reads: CASSLVVMDGTSTDTQYF.